A selection of T cell receptor delta chains follows, all from one sample in a study of gamma-delta T cells after stem cell transplantation. TCRdb re-called the RT-PCR reads via CATT. Of 13,000 to 15,000 delta-chain clones in the sample, roughly 34% were seen once. The sample comprised gamma-delta T cells. The source of these receptors is a human donor. It is not recorded whose cells these are; they may come from a transplant donor. Both conserved end residues are part of each CDR3. Fields, in order: J gene, V gene, CDR3 protein.

J: TRDJ2; V: TRDV2; CDR3: CACDYLGDQPLTAQLFF
J: TRDJ3; V: TRDV1; CDR3: CALGEHWGISSWDTRQMFF
J: TRDJ1; V: TRAV29/DV5; CDR3: CAARTWYRGDKLIF
J: TRDJ3; V: TRDV2; CDR3: CACDTGYGPWAWDTRQMFF
J: TRDJ1; V: TRDV1; CDR3: CALGELLSVLGMTDKLIF
J: TRDJ1; V: TRAV29/DV5; CDR3: CAASPFTSYWGDTDHTDKLIF
J: TRDJ1; V: TRDV1; CDR3: CALGERPFPTLGETLYTDKLIF
J: TRDJ1; V: TRDV1; CDR3: CALGNTATLPTKGADKLIF
J: TRDJ3; V: TRDV2; CDR3: CACDTVVGETHLSFYTRQMFF
J: TRDJ1; V: TRDV1; CDR3: CALGELRYLGWGPLGTYTDKLIF
J: TRDJ2; V: TRAV29/DV5; CDR3: CAASRLRRAQLFF
J: TRDJ3; V: TRDV1; CDR3: CALGELGDTRQMFF
J: TRDJ1; V: TRDV1; CDR3: CALGSIPYTGDIRCDKLIF
J: TRDJ1; V: TRDV3; CDR3: CAFIWLGTLTDKLIF
J: TRDJ1; V: TRDV1; CDR3: CALGEPPVLGDTLKHSGDKLIF